There are a few counts of the clone carrying this TCR beta chain. How the authors handled the data: Scientists estimated how many nucleated cells there were by amplifying reference gene primers. The repertoire was sequenced with immunoSEQ multiplex PCR; TCRdb's copy has only in-frame clones and lacks some. V and J calls and clone size are copied from that table; D and trimming were computed from the DNA. The profile shows around 150,000 clones, about four fifths of them singletons. The data were taken from a study of blood T cell repertoires in COVID-19. Background on the study: T cells, B-cell-depleted T cells, or PBMCs supplied cDNA or gDNA.

The CDR3 extends over 14 amino acids. In germline, CDR1 is LGHDT, CDR2 YNNKEL (reference sequence). V lost 7 bases to trimming and J lost 2 bases, with 14 bases between them. Ages ranged from about 18 to 90 years, with residence in about two dozen US areas. Clinical history reported by participants formed the basis on which cohorts were assigned. This rearrangement joins TRBV3-1 (or the pseudogene TRBV3-2) to TRBJ1-2; D perhaps matches TRBD1 (5 bases). The TCR sequence derives from a man aged 45-65 years who had recovered from COVID-19. Sequencing was carried out using PBMCs or T cells enriched from blood (not recorded which). Written as DNA, the CDR3 is TGTGCCAGCAACGGATGGGGGGAGAACTATGGCTACACCTTC. Translated: CASNGWGENYGYTF.